The rows below give T cell receptor beta chains drawn from one sample of a study of vaccination and CD4 T cells after COVID-19. Their cognate antigens are unknown. MiXCR was run by TCRdb on the PCR reads, yielding one entry per CDR3 protein. Found here are 10,000 to 15,000 distinct CDR3 sequences, 70% to 75% of them singletons; the top ten hold 8.1%. The source material was CD4+ T cells from blood, cultured in vitro, sampled after SARS-CoV-2 vaccination. These receptors all come from a human donor who received a COVID-19 vaccine. Both conserved end residues are part of each CDR3. Fields, in order: J gene, clone size, V gene, CDR3 protein. Some rows have no size entry. The others give once, few or many, or a class for an expanded clone.

J: TRBJ1-3; size: .; V: TRBV2; CDR3: CASSALVDRGGNTIYF
J: TRBJ2-7; size: .; V: TRBV20-1; CDR3: CSATSINLAEPYEQYF
J: TRBJ2-2; size: .; V: TRBV18; CDR3: CASSPPSGTNTGELFF
J: TRBJ1-1; size: .; V: TRBV6-1; CDR3: CASSVDRGSTEAFF
J: TRBJ2-3; size: few; V: TRBV6-2/TRBV6-3; CDR3: CASIKSRRADTQYF
J: TRBJ2-5; size: once; V: TRBV7-9; CDR3: CASSPRGPSVETQYF
J: TRBJ1-2; size: .; V: TRBV2; CDR3: CASSDEGQDYGYTF
J: TRBJ1-2; size: .; V: TRBV20-1; CDR3: CSAPTGENYGYTF
J: TRBJ2-1; size: .; V: TRBV6-5; CDR3: CASSYGRGLRGWQFF
J: TRBJ1-2; size: few; V: TRBV29-1; CDR3: CSVVRDREFGHGYTF
J: TRBJ2-2; size: .; V: TRBV6-1; CDR3: CASMFSSGGASLGELFF
J: TRBJ2-5; size: .; V: TRBV11-2; CDR3: CASSLIGAAGGRQETQYF
J: TRBJ1-2; size: .; V: TRBV24-1; CDR3: CATSDAQGAYGGYTF
J: TRBJ2-7; size: .; V: TRBV21-1; CDR3: CASRDRESRSYEQYF
J: TRBJ1-1; size: few; V: TRBV6-5; CDR3: CASSYVGRGSNTEAFF
J: TRBJ1-1; size: .; V: TRBV7-9; CDR3: CASSPVRGKNTEAFF
J: TRBJ2-1; size: .; V: TRBV24-1; CDR3: CATSDLSDRAYNEQFF
J: TRBJ2-5; size: .; V: TRBV2; CDR3: CASSEAYETQYF
J: TRBJ1-2; size: .; V: TRBV7-2; CDR3: CASSLGSGDSYGYTF
J: TRBJ1-4; size: medium-sized; V: TRBV7-8; CDR3: CASSLAGPNEKLFF
J: TRBJ1-1; size: .; V: TRBV30; CDR3: CACQVGTALTEAFF
J: TRBJ1-2; size: .; V: TRBV20-1; CDR3: CSAGQGSYGYTF
J: TRBJ2-3; size: .; V: TRBV21-1; CDR3: CASSKGVGEDTQYF
J: TRBJ1-1; size: .; V: TRBV6-1; CDR3: CASSRGGLPFF
J: TRBJ2-2; size: .; V: TRBV6-1; CDR3: CASSASIYPTGELFF
J: TRBJ1-3; size: medium-sized; V: TRBV24-1; CDR3: CATSDLRDRGLGNTIYF
J: TRBJ1-2; size: once; V: TRBV24-1; CDR3: CATSGSFNYGYTF
J: TRBJ1-1; size: few; V: TRBV20-1; CDR3: CSAPPTLMNTEAFF
J: TRBJ2-2; size: .; V: TRBV20-1; CDR3: CSARGMSSGELFF
J: TRBJ1-5; size: .; V: TRBV19; CDR3: CASATQGLNQPQHF
J: TRBJ1-6; size: .; V: TRBV20-1; CDR3: CSARQAAGANSPLHF
J: TRBJ1-5; size: .; V: TRBV6-2/TRBV6-3; CDR3: CASRQGPGLFNQPQHF
J: TRBJ2-7; size: .; V: TRBV27; CDR3: CASGELYPGQPVYEQYF
J: TRBJ1-6; size: .; V: TRBV30; CDR3: CAWVPDLGSPLHF